These 11 T cell receptor beta chains were all obtained from the same sample, sequenced in a study of T cell clonality in common variable immunodeficiency. Assay used: immunoSEQ multiplex PCR; TCRdb lists only in-frame clones, some missing. This sample has about 28,000 clones, each found more than once. Material: peripheral blood mononuclear cells. Receptor source: a person aged 18 to 75 in good health.

This clone was seen many times. The CDR3 end is not reached by the read, which stops 3 residues before it; the germline J gene fills it in. This rearrangement joins TRBV6-2 or TRBV6-3 to TRBJ1-2, with 8 bases fitting TRBD1. Germline CDR1 reads MNHEY; CDR2 reads SVGEGT. V shed 2 bases, J shed 4 bases, and the junction held 3 bases outside the gene matches. CDR3 length: 14 amino acids. Here the CDR3 reads CASSYGTGSYGYTF. CDR3 DNA (partial): TGTGCCAGCAGTTACGGGACAGGCAGCTATGGC.

Points on this clone: This may stem from a read error, because a much larger clone lies one nucleotide away. This sample also contains other DNA sequences that code for the same CDR3. This CDR3 is CASSEFKGKGNTIYF. The covered CDR3 bases are TGTGCCAGCAGTGAATTCAAGGGGAAAGGAAACACG. The chain links TRBV6-1 to TRBJ1-3, with D perhaps matching TRBD1 (5 bases). The read stops 3 residues short of the end of the CDR3; the missing end is completed from the germline J gene. CDR3 length: 15 residues. The germline V gene encodes CDR1 MNHNS and CDR2 SASEGT.

This clone has ten or more counts. The sequenced fragment ends 3 residues before the CDR3 boundary, so the rest is inferred from the germline J gene. The chain is built from TRBV28 and TRBJ1-4; no reliable D call. The ends were cut back, 5 bases at V and 7 bases at J, with 5 bases in the middle. Germline-derived CDR1 and CDR2 are MDHEN and SYDVKM. CDR3 size: 11 residues. The sequenced CDR3 bases are TGTGCCAGCAGTGTCAGTGAAAAA. Amino acid sequence: CASSVSEK. The whole CDR3 protein is CASSVSEKLFF.

This clone was observed at least ten times. The CDR3 DNA, read in part, is TGTGCCAGCTCACAGGAACAGGGGGCGACGGGAGGGGCCAACGTC. Amino acid sequence: CASSQEQGATGGANV. The full CDR3 reads CASSQEQGATGGANVLTF. The V and J genes are TRBV18 and TRBJ2-6; 9 bases align to TRBD1. The read ends 3 residues shy of where the CDR3 ends; the end is completed using the germline J gene. The CDR3 contains 18 residues. From germline, CDR1 is KGHSH and CDR2 LQKENI. V trimming: 4 bases; J trimming: 4 bases; junction bases outside the gene matches: 11.

In its sample, this clone was seen many times. The missing CDR3 end, 3 residues past where the read stops, is filled in from the germline J gene. The chain is built from TRBV10-3 and TRBJ2-7; 9 bases match TRBD1. CDR3 length equals 15 residues. Unmatched junction bases numbered 5, after V lost 2 bases and J lost 3 bases. From germline, CDR1 is ENHRY and CDR2 SYGVKD. The CDR3 loop reads CAISEADRGFYEQYF. The part of the CDR3 DNA that was read is TGTGCCATCAGTGAGGCGGACAGGGGATTCTACGAG.

This clone was found many times. The read finishes 3 residues shy of the CDR3 end, and the germline J gene is used to complete it. V is TRBV7-3 and J is TRBJ1-4; D is undetermined. The CDR3 has 13 amino acids. The V and J ends lost 5 bases and 8 bases respectively, with 12 bases between them. Germline values: CDR1 SGHTA, CDR2 FQGTGA. The covered CDR3 bases are TGTGCCAGCAGCCGCACGGTTTCGGAAAAA. Translation gives CASSRTVSEK. The full CDR3 is CASSRTVSEKLFF.

This clone occurred a few times. Incomplete CDR3 DNA: TGTGCCAGTAGTACTGGGACAGGGGTTGTGAGCAATCAGCCC. It yields the protein CASSTGTGVVSNQP. The complete CDR3 sequence is CASSTGTGVVSNQPQHF. The genes are TRBV19 and TRBJ1-5; 10 bases agree with TRBD1. The read ends 3 residues shy of where the CDR3 ends; the end is completed using the germline J gene. Unmatched junction bases numbered 7, after V lost 4 bases and J lost 1 base. The CDR3 is made up of 17 amino acids. Germline assignment: CDR1 LNHDA and CDR2 SQIVND (reference sequence).

In regard to this clone: Read sequence stops 3 residues before the CDR3 end, and the germline J gene provides the missing end. The J gene is TRBJ1-4, the V gene TRBV7-6; D might be TRBD1 (5 bases). The germline gives CDR1 SGHVS, CDR2 FNYEAQ. This CDR3 is built from 15 residues. The CDR3 sequence is CASSPVGTGANVLFF. The CDR3 bases that were read are TGTGCCAGCAGCCCCGTGGGGACTGGGGCCAACGTA.

This clone was seen many times. Read sequence stops 3 residues before the CDR3 end, and the germline J gene provides the missing end. The genes are TRBV7-3 and TRBJ1-1; D is perhaps TRBD1 (6 bases). CDR1 is SGHTA and CDR2 is FQGTGA in the germline V gene. The CDR3 contains 14 residues. V shed 2 bases and J shed 5 bases, with 12 bases lying between them. Partial CDR3 DNA: TGTGCCAGCAGCTTAGCTTCAGGGGTAACTGAA. Translating it yields CASSLASGVTE. The whole CDR3 reads CASSLASGVTEAFF.

A word on this clone: The read ends 3 residues before the CDR3 terminus; that terminus is restored from the germline J gene. The gene calls are TRBV19 and TRBJ1-5, with 8 bases that match TRBD1. CDR1 and CDR2 (germline): LNHDA, SQIVND (reference sequence). The CDR3 has 15 residues. Trimming at V came to 10 bases and at J to 4 bases, leaving 12 bases not matched to a gene. Incomplete CDR3 DNA: TGTGCCACTGTGGCGGGGGACAGGAGGAATCAGCCC. Translation gives CATVAGDRRNQP. The entire CDR3 protein reads CATVAGDRRNQPQHF.

This clone was counted at least ten times. The observed sequence ends 3 residues before the CDR3 terminus, with the missing tail filled in from the germline J gene. The genes are TRBV19 and TRBJ1-5, with a weak D call TRBD1 (5 bases). Deletions cut 8 bases from V and 5 bases from J, with 13 bases between. CDR1 and CDR2 (germline): LNHDA, SQIVND (reference sequence). The CDR3 covers 13 residues. Here the CDR3 reads CASEGEGYQPQHF. The sequenced CDR3 bases are TGTGCCAGTGAAGGGGAGGGGTATCAGCCC.